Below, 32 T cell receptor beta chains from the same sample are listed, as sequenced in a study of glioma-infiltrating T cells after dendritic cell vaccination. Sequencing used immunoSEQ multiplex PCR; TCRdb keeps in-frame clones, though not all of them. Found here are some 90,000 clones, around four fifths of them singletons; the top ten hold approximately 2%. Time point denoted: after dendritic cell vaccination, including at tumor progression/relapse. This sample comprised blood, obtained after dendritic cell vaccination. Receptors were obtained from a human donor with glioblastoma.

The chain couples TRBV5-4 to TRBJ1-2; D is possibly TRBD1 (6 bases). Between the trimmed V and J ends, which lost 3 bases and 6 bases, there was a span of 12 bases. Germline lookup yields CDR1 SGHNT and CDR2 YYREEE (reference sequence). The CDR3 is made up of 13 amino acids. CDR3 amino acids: CASSSGQRDGYTF. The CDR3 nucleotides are TGTGCCAGCAGCTCGGGACAAAGAGATGGCTACACCTTC.

CDR3 amino acids: CSASRDMNTEAFF. DNA for the CDR3: TGCAGCGCCAGCAGGGACATGAACACTGAAGCTTTCTTT. V is TRBV29-1 and J is TRBJ1-1; maybe TRBD1 (6 bases). V dropped 7 bases and J dropped 0 bases, with 12 bases sitting between them. CDR3 length: 13 residues. CDR1 is SQVTM, CDR2 ANQGSEA, per germline.

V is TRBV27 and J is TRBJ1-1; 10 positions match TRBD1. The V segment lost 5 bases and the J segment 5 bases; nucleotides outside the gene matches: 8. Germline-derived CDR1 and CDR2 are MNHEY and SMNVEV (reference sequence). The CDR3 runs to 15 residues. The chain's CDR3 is CASSPRQGARTEAFF. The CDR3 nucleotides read TGTGCCAGCAGTCCGCGACAGGGGGCTAGAACTGAAGCTTTCTTT.

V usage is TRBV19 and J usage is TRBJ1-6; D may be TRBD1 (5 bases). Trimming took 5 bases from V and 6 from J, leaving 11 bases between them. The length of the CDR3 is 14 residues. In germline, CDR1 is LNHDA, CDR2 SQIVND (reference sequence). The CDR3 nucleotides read TGTGCCAGTAGTGCGGGACTCTTTAATTCACCCCTCCACTTT. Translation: CASSAGLFNSPLHF.

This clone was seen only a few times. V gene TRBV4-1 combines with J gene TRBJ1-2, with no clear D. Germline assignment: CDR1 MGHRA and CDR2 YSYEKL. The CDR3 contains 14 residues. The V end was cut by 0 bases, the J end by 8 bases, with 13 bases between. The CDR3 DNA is TGCGCCAGCAGCCAAGATCGAAGCACGGGGGGCTACACCTTC. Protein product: CASSQDRSTGGYTF.

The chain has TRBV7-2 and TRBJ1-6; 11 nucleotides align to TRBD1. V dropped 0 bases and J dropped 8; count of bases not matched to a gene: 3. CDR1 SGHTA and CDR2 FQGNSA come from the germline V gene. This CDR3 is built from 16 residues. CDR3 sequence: CASSLAGTGGDSPLHF. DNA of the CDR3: TGTGCCAGCAGCTTAGCCGGGACAGGGGGGGATTCACCCCTCCACTTT.

CDR3 in DNA: TGTGCCAGTACCCCGACCGGGACAGGGGTAGTTGCGGACTATGGCTACACCTTC. The encoded protein is CASTPTGTGVVADYGYTF. The V and J genes are TRBV19 and TRBJ1-2; 10 nucleotides line up with TRBD1. The CDR3 runs 18 residues. The trim removed 7 bases at V and 3 bases at J, leaving 17 bases unmatched. Germline CDR1 and CDR2: LNHDA and SQIVND (reference sequence).

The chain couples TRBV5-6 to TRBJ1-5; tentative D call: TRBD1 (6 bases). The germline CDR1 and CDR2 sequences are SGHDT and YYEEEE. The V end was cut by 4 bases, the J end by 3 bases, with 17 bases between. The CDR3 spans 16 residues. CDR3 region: CASSGGQDPYNQPQHF. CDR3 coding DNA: TGTGCCAGCAGCGGGGGACAAGACCCTTACAATCAGCCCCAGCATTTT.

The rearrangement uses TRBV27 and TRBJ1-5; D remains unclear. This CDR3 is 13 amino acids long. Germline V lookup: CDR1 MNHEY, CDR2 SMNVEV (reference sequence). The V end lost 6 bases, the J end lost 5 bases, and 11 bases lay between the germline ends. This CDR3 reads CASSTNPDQPQHF. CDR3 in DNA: TGTGCCAGCAGCACAAACCCCGATCAGCCCCAGCATTTT.

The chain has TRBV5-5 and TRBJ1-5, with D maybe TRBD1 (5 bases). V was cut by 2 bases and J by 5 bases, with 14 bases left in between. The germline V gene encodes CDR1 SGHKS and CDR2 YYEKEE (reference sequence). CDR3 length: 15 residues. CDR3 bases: TGTGCCAGCAGCTTTAATCTGGGGGGAGATCAGCCCCAGCATTTT. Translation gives CASSFNLGGDQPQHF. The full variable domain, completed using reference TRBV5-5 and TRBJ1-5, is DAGVTQSPTHLIKTRGQQVTLRCSPISGHKSVSWYQQVLGQGPQFIFQYYEKEERGRGNFPDRFSARQFPNYSSELNVNALLLGDSALYLCASSFNLGGDQPQHFGDGTRLSIL.

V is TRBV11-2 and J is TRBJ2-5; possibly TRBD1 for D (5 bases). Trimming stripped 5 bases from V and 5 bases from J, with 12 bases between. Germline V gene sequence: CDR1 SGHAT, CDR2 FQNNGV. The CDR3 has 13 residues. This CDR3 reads CASSVGAGETQYF. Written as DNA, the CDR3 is TGTGCCAGCAGCGTAGGGGCTGGGGAGACCCAGTACTTC.

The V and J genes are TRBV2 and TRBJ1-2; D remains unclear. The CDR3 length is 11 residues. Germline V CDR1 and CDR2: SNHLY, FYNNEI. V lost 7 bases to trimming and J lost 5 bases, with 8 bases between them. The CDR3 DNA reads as TGTGCCAGCACCTCAGGTTATGGCTACACCTTC. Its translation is CASTSGYGYTF.

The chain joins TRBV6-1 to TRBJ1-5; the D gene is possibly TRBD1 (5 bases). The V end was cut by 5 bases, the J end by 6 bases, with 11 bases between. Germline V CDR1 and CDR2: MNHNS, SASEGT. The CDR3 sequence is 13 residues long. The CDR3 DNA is TGTGCCAGCAGTACCGGGGGTGGTCAGCCCCAGCATTTT. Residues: CASSTGGGQPQHF.

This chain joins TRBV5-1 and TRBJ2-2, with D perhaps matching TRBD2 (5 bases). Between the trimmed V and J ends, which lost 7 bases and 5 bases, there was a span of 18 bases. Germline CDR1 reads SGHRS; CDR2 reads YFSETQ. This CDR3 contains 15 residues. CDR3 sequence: CASLKEGWRTGELFF. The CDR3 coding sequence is TGCGCCAGCTTGAAAGAGGGATGGAGGACCGGGGAGCTGTTTTTT.

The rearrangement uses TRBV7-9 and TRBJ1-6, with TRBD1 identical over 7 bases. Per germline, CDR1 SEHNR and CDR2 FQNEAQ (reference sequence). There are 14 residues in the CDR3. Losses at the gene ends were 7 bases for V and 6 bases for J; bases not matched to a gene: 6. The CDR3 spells CASTSRQGNSPLHF. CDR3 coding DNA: TGTGCCAGCACCAGTCGACAGGGTAATTCACCCCTCCACTTT.

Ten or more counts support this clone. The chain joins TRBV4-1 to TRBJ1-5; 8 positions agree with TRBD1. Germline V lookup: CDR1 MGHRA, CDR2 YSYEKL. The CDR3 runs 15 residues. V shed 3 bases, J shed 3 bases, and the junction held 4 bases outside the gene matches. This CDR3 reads CASSHGQGDNQPQHF. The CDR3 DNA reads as TGCGCCAGCAGCCACGGACAGGGAGACAATCAGCCCCAGCATTTT.

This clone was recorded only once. CDR3: CASSSRTAQPLGTEAFF. The CDR3 nucleotides read TGTGCCAGCAGCTCTAGGACAGCCCAACCTTTAGGCACTGAAGCTTTCTTT. The chain has TRBV11-2 and TRBJ1-1; possible D gene TRBD1, 6 bases. CDR3 length equals 17 residues. CDR1 and CDR2 (germline): SGHAT, FQNNGV. The ends were cut back, 4 bases at V and 4 bases at J, with 22 bases in the middle.

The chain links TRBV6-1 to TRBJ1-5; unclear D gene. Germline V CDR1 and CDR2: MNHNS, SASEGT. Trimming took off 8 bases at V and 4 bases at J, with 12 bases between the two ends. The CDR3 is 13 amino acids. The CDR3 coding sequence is TGTGCCAGCGTGGGGAGATTGAATCAGCCCCAGCATTTT. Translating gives CASVGRLNQPQHF.

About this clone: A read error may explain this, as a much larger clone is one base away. The CDR3 is CASRELAGGQETQYF. DNA for the CDR3: TGTGCCAGCAGGGAACTAGCGGGGGGGCAAGAGACCCAGTACTTC. The chain employs TRBV2 and TRBJ2-5; TRBD2 aligns across 13 bases. The CDR3 is 15 residues long. Germline CDR1 SNHLY, CDR2 FYNNEI. The J segment lost 2 bases and the V segment lost 6 bases, leaving 3 bases of the junction unmatched. Filled out from reference TRBV2 and TRBJ2-5, the complete variable domain reads EPEVTQTPSHQVTQMGQEVILRCVPISNHLYFYWYRQILGQKVEFLVSFYNNEISEKSEIFDDQFSVERPDGSNFTLKIRSTKLEDSAMYFCASRELAGGQETQYFGPGTRLLVL.

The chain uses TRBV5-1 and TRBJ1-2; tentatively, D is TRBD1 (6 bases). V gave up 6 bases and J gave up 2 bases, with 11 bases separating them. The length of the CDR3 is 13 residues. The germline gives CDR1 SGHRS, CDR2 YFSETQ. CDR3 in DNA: TGCGCCAGCACAGAGGGGGGGAACTATGGCTACACCTTC. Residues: CASTEGGNYGYTF.

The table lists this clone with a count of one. CDR3 in DNA: TGTGCCAGCAGTTACAGACAGGGGACTTCCTACGAGCAGTACGTC. Protein sequence: CASSYRQGTSYEQYV. V usage is TRBV6-5 and J usage is TRBJ2-7, with 8 bases aligning to TRBD1. The germline gives CDR1 MNHEY, CDR2 SVGAGI. The CDR3 contains 15 residues. With V trimmed by 2 bases and J by 1 base, 4 bases remained unmatched.

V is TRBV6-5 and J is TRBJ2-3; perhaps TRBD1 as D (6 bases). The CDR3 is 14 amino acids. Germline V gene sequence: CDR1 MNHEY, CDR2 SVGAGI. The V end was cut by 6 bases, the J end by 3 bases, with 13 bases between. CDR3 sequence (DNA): TGTGCCAGCAGCTTACAGGGTATTACAGATACGCAGTATTTT. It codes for CASSLQGITDTQYF.

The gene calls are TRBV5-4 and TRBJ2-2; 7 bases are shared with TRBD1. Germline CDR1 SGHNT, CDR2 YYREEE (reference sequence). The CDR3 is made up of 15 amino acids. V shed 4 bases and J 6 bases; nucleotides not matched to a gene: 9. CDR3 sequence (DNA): TGTGCCAGCAGCATGGGACAGCTCGAAGCCGGGGAGCTGTTTTTT. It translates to CASSMGQLEAGELFF.

DNA of the CDR3: TGTGCCAGCAGTCGCAGGGGGTTCGAGCCCCAGCATTTT. This translates into CASSRRGFEPQHF. The chain links TRBV6-5 to TRBJ1-5, with 7 bases fitting TRBD1. V was clipped by 5 bases and J by 8 bases; unmatched bases: 6. The CDR3 length is 13 residues. Germline V CDR1 and CDR2: MNHEY, SVGAGI.

CDR3 sequence (DNA): TGTGCCAGCAGCCCTGACAGAAACAATGAGCAGTTCTTC. This gives the protein CASSPDRNNEQFF. The chain has TRBV7-7 and TRBJ2-1, with D possibly matching TRBD1 (5 bases). The CDR3 is 13 residues long. V gave up 5 bases and J gave up 5 bases, with 10 bases separating them. From germline, CDR1 is SSHAT and CDR2 FNYEAQ (reference sequence).

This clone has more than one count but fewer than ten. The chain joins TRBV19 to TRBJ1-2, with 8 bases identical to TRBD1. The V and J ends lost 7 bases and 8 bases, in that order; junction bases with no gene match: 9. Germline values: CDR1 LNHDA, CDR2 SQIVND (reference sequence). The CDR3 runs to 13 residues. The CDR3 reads CASIRGRGHGYTF. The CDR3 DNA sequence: TGTGCCAGTATTAGGGGCAGGGGGCACGGCTACACCTTC.

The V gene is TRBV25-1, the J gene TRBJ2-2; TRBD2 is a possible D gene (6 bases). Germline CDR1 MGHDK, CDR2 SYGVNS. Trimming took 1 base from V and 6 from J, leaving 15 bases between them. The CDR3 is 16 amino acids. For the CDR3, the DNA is TGTGCCAGCAGTGAATGGGGTAGCGGCTCGTCCGGGGAGCTGTTTTTT. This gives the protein CASSEWGSGSSGELFF.

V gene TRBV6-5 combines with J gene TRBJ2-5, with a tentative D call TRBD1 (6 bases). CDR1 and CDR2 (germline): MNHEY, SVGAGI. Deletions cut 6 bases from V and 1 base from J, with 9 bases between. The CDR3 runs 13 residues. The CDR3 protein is CASRPTGQETQYF. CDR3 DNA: TGTGCCAGCAGACCGACAGGCCAAGAGACCCAGTACTTC.

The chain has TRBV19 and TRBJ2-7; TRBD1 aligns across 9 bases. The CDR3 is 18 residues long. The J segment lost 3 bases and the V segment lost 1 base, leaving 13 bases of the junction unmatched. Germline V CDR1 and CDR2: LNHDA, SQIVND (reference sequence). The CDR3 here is CASSIGLPGQGRIYEQYF. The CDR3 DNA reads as TGTGCCAGTAGTATAGGTCTTCCGGGACAGGGACGTATCTACGAGCAGTACTTC. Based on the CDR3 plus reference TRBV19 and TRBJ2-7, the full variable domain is DGGITQSPKYLFRKEGQNVTLSCEQNLNHDAMYWYRQDPGQGLRLIYYSQIVNDFQKGDIAEGYSVSREKKESFPLTVTSAQKNPTAFYLCASSIGLPGQGRIYEQYFGPGTRLTVT.

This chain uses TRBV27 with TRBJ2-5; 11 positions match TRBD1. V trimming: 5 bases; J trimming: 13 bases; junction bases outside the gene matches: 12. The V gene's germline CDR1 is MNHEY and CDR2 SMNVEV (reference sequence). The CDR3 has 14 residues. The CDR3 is CASSPWDRGAGVYF. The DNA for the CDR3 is TGTGCCAGCAGTCCCTGGGACAGGGGGGCGGGTGTGTACTTC.

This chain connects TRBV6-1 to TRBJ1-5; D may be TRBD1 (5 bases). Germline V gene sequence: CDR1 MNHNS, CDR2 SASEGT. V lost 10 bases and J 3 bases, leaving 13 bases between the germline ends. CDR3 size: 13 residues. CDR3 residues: CATTQGPNQPQHF. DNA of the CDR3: TGTGCCACCACGCAGGGTCCCAATCAGCCCCAGCATTTT.

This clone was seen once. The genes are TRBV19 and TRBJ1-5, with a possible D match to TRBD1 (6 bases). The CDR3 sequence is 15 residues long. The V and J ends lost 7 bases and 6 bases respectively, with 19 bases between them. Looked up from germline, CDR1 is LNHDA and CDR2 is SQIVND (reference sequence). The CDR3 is CASTPWGGAGQPQHF. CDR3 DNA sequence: TGTGCCAGTACCCCCTGGGGGGGGGCAGGTCAGCCCCAGCATTTT.